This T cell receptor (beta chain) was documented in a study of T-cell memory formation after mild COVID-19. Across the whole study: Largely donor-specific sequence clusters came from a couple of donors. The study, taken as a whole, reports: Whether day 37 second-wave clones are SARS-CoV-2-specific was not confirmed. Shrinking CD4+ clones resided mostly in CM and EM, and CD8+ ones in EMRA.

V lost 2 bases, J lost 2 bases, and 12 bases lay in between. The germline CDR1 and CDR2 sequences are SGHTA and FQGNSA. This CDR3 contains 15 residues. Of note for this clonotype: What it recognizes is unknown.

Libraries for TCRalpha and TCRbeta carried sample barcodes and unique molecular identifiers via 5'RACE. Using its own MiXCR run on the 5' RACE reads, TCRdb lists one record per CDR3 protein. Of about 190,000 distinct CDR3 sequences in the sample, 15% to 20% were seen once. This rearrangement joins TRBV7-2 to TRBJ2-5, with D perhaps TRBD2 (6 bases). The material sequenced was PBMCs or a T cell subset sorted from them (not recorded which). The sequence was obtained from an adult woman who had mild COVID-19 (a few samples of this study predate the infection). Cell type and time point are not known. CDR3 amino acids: CASSLSGLNQETQYF. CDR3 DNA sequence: TGTGCCAGCAGCTTATCCGGACTAAATCAAGAGACCCAGTACTTC.